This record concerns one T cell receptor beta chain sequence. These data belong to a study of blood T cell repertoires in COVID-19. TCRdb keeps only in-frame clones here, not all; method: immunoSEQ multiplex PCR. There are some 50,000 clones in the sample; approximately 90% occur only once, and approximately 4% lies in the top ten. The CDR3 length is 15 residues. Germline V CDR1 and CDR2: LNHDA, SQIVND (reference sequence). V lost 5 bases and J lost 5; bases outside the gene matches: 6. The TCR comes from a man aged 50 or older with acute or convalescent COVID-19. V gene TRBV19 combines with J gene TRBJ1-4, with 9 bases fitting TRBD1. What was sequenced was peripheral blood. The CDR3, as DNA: TGTGCCAGTAGTGTCATACAGGGGGCAAATGAAAAACTGTTTTTT. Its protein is CASSVIQGANEKLFF.